These T cell receptor beta chains were read from a single sample in a study of T cell responses to AZD1222 COVID-19 vaccine. Method: immunoSEQ multiplex PCR; TCRdb's copy keeps in-frame clones and lacks some. The sample consists of around 100,000 clones, roughly 84% of them appearing once. The sample consisted of peripheral blood, taken on day 0 of AZD1222 vaccination. These TCRs come from an adult in good health. The CDR3 runs from the conserved cysteine through the conserved F or W. The D gene is left open where the match is weak. Not every row has a clone size; where given, it reads once, few, many or a size class.

TGTGCCAGCTACGGTTCTGTCGGGGTAGAAGAGACCCAGTACTTC	CASYGSVGVEETQYF	TRBV6-5	TRBJ2-5	.	.
TGTGCCAGCAGCGGACTAACCGGGACAAGGCTAGATACGCAGTATTTT	CASSGLTGTRLDTQYF	TRBV9	TRBJ2-3	.	.
TGTGCCACCAGCAGAGGGGGACAGGGTATGAATGAGCAGTTCTTC	CATSRGGQGMNEQFF	TRBV15	TRBJ2-1	TRBD1	.
TGTGCCAGCAGCTTAGGGTCTGCGGACCTCAATGAGCAGTTCTTC	CASSLGSADLNEQFF	TRBV7-9	TRBJ2-1	.	.
TGTGCCAGCAGTCTGGGACTAGTTGAGACCCAGTACTTC	CASSLGLVETQYF	TRBV2	TRBJ2-5	TRBD2	.
TGTGCCAGCAGCCAAGAGGGGGACAGAACCTCTGGAAACACCATATATTTT	CASSQEGDRTSGNTIYF	TRBV4-2	TRBJ1-3	TRBD1	.
TGTGCCAGCAGCTCCGGACAGGGCGACACTGAAGCTTTCTTT	CASSSGQGDTEAFF	TRBV7-9	TRBJ1-1	TRBD1	.
TGTGCCAGCAGTGGAGGGGTGCCAGTGGGTGCGGGCGAGCAGTACTTC	CASSGGVPVGAGEQYF	TRBV6-1	TRBJ2-7	.	.
TGTGCCAGCAGGGGATTGAACACTGAAGCTTTCTTT	CASRGLNTEAFF	TRBV2	TRBJ1-1	.	.
TGCGCCAGCAGCCAGAAAACTAGCGCCGGGGAGCTGTTTTTT	CASSQKTSAGELFF	TRBV5-1	TRBJ2-2	TRBD2	.
TGTGCCAGCAGCTTAGTAATCCAGGGGGATGAGCAGTTCTTC	CASSLVIQGDEQFF	TRBV7-9	TRBJ2-1	TRBD1	.
TGTGCCAGTACCCAGAGGGAGAAGAACACTGAAGCTTTCTTT	CASTQREKNTEAFF	TRBV19	TRBJ1-1	.	once
TGTGCCAGCAGATACGGGACTAGCGGGAAATCCACCGGGGAGCTGTTTTTT	CASRYGTSGKSTGELFF	TRBV7-6	TRBJ2-2	TRBD2	.
TGTGCCAGCAGCCAACCTGGACAGGGATACGAGCAGTACTTC	CASSQPGQGYEQYF	TRBV14	TRBJ2-7	TRBD1	.
TGCGCCAGCAGCCAACTCAGCAATGAGCAGTTCTTC	CASSQLSNEQFF	TRBV4-1	TRBJ2-1	.	.
TGCAGCGGGCGGACTAGCACAGATACGCAGTATTTT	CSGRTSTDTQYF	TRBV29-1	TRBJ2-3	.	.
TGTGCCAGCAGCTTGGAAAGTTACACCCCAGGTTTTTACGAGCAGTACTTC	CASSLESYTPGFYEQYF	TRBV5-8	TRBJ2-7	.	.
TGTGCCAGCACATTTTGGCCTCCTGGAGGGAACTATGGCTACACCTTC	CASTFWPPGGNYGYTF	TRBV2	TRBJ1-2	.	.
TGCAGTGCTAGAGTTGCGGCTACGCAGTATTTT	CSARVAATQYF	TRBV20-1	TRBJ2-3	.	.
TGTGCCAGCAGCCGAATAGCGGGAGGGCCAGGCCTCAGCACAGATACGCAGTATTTT	CASSRIAGGPGLSTDTQYF	TRBV7-3	TRBJ2-3	TRBD2	.
TGCGCCAGCAGCTTGGACATGAGCACAGATACGCAGTATTTT	CASSLDMSTDTQYF	TRBV5-1	TRBJ2-3	.	.
TGCGCCAGCAGCTTCGGCGGGAGCAGGGGCGATGAGCAGTTCTTC	CASSFGGSRGDEQFF	TRBV5-1	TRBJ2-1	.	.
TGTGCCAGCAGTGTTCAGGGTACCTTAGCCAAAAACATTCAGTACTTC	CASSVQGTLAKNIQYF	TRBV2	TRBJ2-4	.	.
TGCAGCGTTGAAGAATTAGGAGGGGGGGATGATACGCAGTATTTT	CSVEELGGGDDTQYF	TRBV29-1	TRBJ2-3	.	.
TGCGCCAGCAGTGGAGCCCAGACAGGAGAGGGGGCTAACTATGGCTACACCTTC	CASSGAQTGEGANYGYTF	TRBV10-2	TRBJ1-2	.	.
TGTGCCAGTAGTATTTTCGGTCAGAATGAAAAACTGTTTTTT	CASSIFGQNEKLFF	TRBV19	TRBJ1-4	.	.
TGTGCCAGCAGTGAAGCGCTTCTTAAGCGGTCCTACAATGAGCAGTTCTTC	CASSEALLKRSYNEQFF	TRBV6-1	TRBJ2-1	.	few